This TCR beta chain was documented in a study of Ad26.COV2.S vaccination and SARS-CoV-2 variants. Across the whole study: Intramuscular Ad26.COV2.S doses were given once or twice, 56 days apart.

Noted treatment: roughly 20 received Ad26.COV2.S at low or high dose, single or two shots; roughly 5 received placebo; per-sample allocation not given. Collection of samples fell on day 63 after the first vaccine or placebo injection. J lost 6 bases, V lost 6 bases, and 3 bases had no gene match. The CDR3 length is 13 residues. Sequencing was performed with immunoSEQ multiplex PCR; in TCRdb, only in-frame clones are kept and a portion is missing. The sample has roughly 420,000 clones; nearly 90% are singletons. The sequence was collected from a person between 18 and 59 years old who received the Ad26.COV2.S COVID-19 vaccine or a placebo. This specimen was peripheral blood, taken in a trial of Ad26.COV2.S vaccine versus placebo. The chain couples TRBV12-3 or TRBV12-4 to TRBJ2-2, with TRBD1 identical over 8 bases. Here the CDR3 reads CASSPGGSGELFF. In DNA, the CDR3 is TGTGCCAGCAGCCCAGGGGGCTCCGGGGAGCTGTTTTTT.